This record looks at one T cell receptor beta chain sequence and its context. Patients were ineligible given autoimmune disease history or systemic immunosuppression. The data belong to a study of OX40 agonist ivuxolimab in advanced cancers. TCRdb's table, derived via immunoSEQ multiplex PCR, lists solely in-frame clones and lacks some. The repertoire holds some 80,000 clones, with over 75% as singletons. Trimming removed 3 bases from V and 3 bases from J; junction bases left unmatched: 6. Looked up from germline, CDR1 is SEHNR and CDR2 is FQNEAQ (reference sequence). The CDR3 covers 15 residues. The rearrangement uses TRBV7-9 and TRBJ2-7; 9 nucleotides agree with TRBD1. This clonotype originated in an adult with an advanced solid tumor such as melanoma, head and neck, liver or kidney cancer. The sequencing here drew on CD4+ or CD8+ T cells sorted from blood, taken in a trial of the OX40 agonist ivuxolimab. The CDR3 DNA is TGTGCCAGCAGCTTCTTACAGGGGGCGGTCTACGAGCAGTACTTC. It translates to CASSFLQGAVYEQYF.